This T cell receptor beta chain was identified in a study of identical twins. Findings and caveats of the study: For monozygotic twins, models underestimated out-of-frame TCR alpha sharing. Out-of-frame alpha sequences common to twins exhibited a surplus of low generation probability.

Trimming removed 3 bases at V and 1 base at J, with 15 bases between. The CDR3 covers 16 residues. CDR1 is MGHRA, CDR2 YSYEKL, per germline. In every case, the donor was a healthy Caucasian. This clonotype was picked up one time. The target antigen is unknown. A universal primer site was created by template switching, with the cDNA bearing unique molecular identifiers. Using its own MiXCR run on the 5' RACE reads, TCRdb lists one record per CDR3 protein. This table holds approximately 220,000 distinct CDR3 sequences, approximately 7.8% found once. The same data also went into a second study, on yellow fever vaccine responses in identical twins.

This TCR derives from a young woman in good health. This rearrangement joins TRBV4-1 to TRBJ1-1; a weak D match, TRBD1 (6 bases). Sequencing used CD8+ T cells sorted from blood. Here the CDR3 reads CASSQAGQWGNTEAFF. The CDR3 coding sequence is TGCGCCAGCAGCCAGGCAGGACAGTGGGGGAACACTGAAGCTTTCTTT.